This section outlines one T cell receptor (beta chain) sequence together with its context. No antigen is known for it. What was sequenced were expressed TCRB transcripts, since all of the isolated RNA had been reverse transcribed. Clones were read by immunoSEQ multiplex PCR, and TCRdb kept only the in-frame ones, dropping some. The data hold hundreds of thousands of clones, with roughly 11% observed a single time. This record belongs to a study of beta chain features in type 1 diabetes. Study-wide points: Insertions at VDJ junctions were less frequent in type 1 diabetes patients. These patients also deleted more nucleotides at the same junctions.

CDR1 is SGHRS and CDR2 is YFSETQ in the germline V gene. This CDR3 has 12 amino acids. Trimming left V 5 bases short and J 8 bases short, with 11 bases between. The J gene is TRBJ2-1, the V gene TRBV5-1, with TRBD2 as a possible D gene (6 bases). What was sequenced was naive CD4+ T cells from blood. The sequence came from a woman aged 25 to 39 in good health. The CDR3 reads CASRREVYEQFF. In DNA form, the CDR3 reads TGCGCCAGCAGGAGGGAGGTCTATGAGCAGTTCTTC.